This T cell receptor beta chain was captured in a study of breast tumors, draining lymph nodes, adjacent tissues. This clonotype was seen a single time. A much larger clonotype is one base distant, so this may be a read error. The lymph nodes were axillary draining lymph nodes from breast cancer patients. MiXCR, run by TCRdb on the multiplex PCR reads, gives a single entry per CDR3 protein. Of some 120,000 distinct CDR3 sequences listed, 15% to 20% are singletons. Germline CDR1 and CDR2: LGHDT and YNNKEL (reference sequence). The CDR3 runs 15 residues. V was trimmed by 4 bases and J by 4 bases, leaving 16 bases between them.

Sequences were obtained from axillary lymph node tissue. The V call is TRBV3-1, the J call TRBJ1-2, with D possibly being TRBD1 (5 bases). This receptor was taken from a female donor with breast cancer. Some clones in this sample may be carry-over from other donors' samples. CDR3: CASSLRTRRGYGYTF. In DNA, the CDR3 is TGTGCCAGCAGCCTTCGGACAAGGCGCGGCTATGGCTACACCTTC.